This T cell receptor (beta chain) was retrieved from a study of blood T cells in healthy people across ages (dated by TCRdb to the mid-2010s). Looking at the study overall: In model experiments, roughly one uniquely barcoded TCR beta cDNA molecule per two T cells was captured by template switching. Donors of different ages were randomly distributed across sequencing lanes to avoid experimental bias. To track age-related changes in TCR beta repertoire diversity, the study relied on deep sequencing normalized with unique cDNA molecular identifiers. The study analyzed two additional independent replicas of 1 million unique cDNA reads from the same blood draw for two donors, one aged 18 to 30 and one aged 80 or older. Four age groups were formed from the donors: young (average approximately 16 years), middle-aged (just under 40), aged (under 70) and long-lived (around 82). Results and caveats for the whole study, not just this receptor: Bulk unsorted PBMC profiling prevented conclusive comparison of naive and antigen-experienced compartments. Estimates of total diversity based on one million sequenced T cells were regarded as lower bounds and as underestimates. The long-lived group showed more naive CD4+ T cells, fewer expanded clones and increased TCR diversity than the aged group, suggesting age selection. As age increased, observed TCR beta diversity per million T cells dropped in a roughly linear way, and a significant reduction was already evident by age approximately 40. The CMV infection status of donors was not known, potentially confounding age-related changes in expanded clonotypes. A strong correlation was found between observed TCR beta diversity and the percentage of naive T cells measured by flow cytometry.

The library was produced with 5' RACE. For sequencing, an Illumina HiSeq 2500 was employed. A second PCR of about 7 to 12 cycles was run with a J-beta primer mix and a sample-barcoded 5' primer. Each TCR beta cDNA molecule received a unique molecular identifier from a template-switch 5' adaptor carrying 12 random nucleotides. At least 3 million CDR3-containing paired-end reads were obtained from each sample. First-strand cDNA was synthesized from all RNA with the Mint cDNA synthesis kit, primed by a TRBC-specific oligonucleotide. Following uracil-DNA glycosylase treatment, a first 18-cycle PCR with universal primers M1SS and BC2_uni_R was performed on all cDNA. Processing in the source paper ran as follows. For normalization, 1 million high-quality reads were randomly selected from each sample, with every read carrying a distinct molecular identifier. Reads with shared molecular identifiers were discarded instead of being binned into consensus sequences. CDR3 identification, clonotype clustering and error correction used MiTCR with a Q25 quality threshold and the strictest error-elimination algorithm. A nonparametric unseen species model with Euler transformation was used to estimate lower-bound total TCR beta diversity. TCRdb redid the processing of the public reads, applying fastp at Q25 and MiXCR, and retained in-frame beta chains. Each CDR3 protein appears once, grouped with its most common genes and DNA. None of the V and J calls come from the authors' own analysis; TCRdb made them. Within this sample are about 1,000,000 distinct CDR3 sequences, with under 45% of them counted one time only. The ten largest clonotypes hold approximately 17% of the sample.

The donors were 40 or so Caucasian individuals from Russia, aged roughly 6 to 100 years, who were systemically healthy. About 9.8 milliliters of peripheral blood were drawn from each donor into EDTA-treated Vacutainer tubes. Ficoll-Paque density-gradient centrifugation was used to isolate PBMCs, with at least 7 million obtained per sample. Total RNA, at least 6 micrograms per sample, was extracted from PBMCs with Trizol reagent. For every donor, an aliquot of PBMCs went through flow cytometry to measure the percentages of naive CD45RAhigh/CD27high T cells. About this clonotype: Its antigen remains unidentified. No base-level quality is on record; no much larger clone is a single base apart.

Input material: blood. The receptor was isolated from a woman aged 60 to 75 in good health.

The DNA sequence is as follows: TGTGCCAGCGCCCCGGGCTTTGCCTACGAGCAGTACTTC. It translates to CASAPGFAYEQYF. This chain joins TRBV14 to TRBJ2-7, with the D gene too uncertain to name. V and J are truncated by 8 bases and 2 bases respectively, leaving an intervening sequence of 13 bases. From the germline V gene, CDR1 is SGHDN and CDR2 is FVKESK. The CDR3 covers 13 residues, taking in both the cysteine and the phenylalanine. Only the CDR3 DNA is retained, 39 bases long and in frame from the first base.